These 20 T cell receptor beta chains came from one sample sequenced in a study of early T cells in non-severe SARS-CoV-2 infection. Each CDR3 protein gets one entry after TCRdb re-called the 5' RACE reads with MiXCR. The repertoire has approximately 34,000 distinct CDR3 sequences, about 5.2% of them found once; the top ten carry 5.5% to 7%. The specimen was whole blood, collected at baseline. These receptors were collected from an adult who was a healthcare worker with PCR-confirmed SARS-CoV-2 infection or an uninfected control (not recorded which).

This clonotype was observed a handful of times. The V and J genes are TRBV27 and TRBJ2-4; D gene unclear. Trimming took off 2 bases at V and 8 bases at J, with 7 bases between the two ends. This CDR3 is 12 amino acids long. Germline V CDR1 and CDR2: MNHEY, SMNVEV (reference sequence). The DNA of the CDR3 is TGTGCCAGCAGTTTAACCGGACACATTCAGTACTTC. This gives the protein CASSLTGHIQYF.

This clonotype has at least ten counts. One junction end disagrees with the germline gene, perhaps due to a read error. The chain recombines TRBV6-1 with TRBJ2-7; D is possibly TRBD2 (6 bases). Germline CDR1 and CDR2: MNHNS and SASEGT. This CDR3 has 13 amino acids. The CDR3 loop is CASSLSFEGGGDF. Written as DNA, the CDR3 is TGTGCCAGCAGTCTATCTTTTGAGGGAGGAGGGGACTTC.

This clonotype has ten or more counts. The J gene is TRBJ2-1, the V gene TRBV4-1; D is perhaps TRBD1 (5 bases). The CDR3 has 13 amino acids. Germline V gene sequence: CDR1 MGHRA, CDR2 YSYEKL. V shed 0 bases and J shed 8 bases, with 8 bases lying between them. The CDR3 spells CASSQDWGDEQFF. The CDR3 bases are TGCGCCAGCAGCCAAGATTGGGGCGATGAGCAGTTCTTC.

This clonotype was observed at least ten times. The CDR3 spells CASSLDFVGNEQFF. CDR3 DNA: TGTGCCAGCAGCTTAGACTTTGTGGGGAATGAGCAGTTCTTC. The chain couples TRBV11-1 to TRBJ2-1; D gene unclear. CDR3 size: 14 residues. Per germline, CDR1 SGHAT and CDR2 FQDESV (reference sequence). The ends were cut back, 1 base at V and 7 bases at J, with 11 bases in the middle.

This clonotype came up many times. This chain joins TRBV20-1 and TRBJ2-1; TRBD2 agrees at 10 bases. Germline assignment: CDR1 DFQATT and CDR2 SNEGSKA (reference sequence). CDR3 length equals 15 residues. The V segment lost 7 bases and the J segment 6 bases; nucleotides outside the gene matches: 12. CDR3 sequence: CSGVGAGGPANEQFF. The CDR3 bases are TGCAGTGGAGTCGGAGCGGGAGGGCCTGCCAATGAGCAGTTCTTC.

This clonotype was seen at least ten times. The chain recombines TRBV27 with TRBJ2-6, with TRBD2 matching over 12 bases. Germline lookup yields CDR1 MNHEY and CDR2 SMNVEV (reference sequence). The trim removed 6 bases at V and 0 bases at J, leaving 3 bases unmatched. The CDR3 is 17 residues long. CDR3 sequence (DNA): TGTGCCAGCAGAGGACTAGCGGGAAGCTCTGGGGCCAACGTCCTGACTTTC. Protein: CASRGLAGSSGANVLTF.

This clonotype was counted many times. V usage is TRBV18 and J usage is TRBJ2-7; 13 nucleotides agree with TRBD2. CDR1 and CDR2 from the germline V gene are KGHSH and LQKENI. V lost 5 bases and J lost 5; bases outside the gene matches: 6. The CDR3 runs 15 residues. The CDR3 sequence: CASSSRTSGSHEQYF. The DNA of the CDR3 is TGTGCCAGCTCATCGCGGACTAGCGGGAGTCACGAGCAGTACTTC.

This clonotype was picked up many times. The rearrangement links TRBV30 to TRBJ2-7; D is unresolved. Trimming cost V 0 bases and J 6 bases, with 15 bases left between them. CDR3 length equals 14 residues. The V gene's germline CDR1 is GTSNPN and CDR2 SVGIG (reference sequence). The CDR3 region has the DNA TGTGCCTGGAGTGTTTTAGGGTATCAAGGCGAGCAGTACTTC. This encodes CAWSVLGYQGEQYF.

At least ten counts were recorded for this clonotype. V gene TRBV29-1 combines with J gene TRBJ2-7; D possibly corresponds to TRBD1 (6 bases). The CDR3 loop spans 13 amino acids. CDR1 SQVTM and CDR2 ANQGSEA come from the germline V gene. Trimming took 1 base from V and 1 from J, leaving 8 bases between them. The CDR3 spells CSVEAGTSYEQYF. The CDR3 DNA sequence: TGCAGCGTTGAAGCCGGGACATCCTACGAGCAGTACTTC.

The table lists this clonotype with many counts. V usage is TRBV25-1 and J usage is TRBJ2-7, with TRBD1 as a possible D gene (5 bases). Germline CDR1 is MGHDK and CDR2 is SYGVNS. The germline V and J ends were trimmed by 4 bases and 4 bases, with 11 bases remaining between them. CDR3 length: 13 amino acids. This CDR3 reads CASSAAGLYEQYF. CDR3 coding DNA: TGTGCCAGCAGTGCAGCAGGGCTGTACGAGCAGTACTTC.

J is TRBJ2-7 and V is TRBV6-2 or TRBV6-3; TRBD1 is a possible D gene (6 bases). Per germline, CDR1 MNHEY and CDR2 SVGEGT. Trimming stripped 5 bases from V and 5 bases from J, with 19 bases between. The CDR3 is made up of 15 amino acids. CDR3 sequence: CASSTGIQGYHEQYV. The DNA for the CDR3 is TGTGCCAGCAGTACCGGGATTCAGGGGTACCACGAGCAGTACGTC.

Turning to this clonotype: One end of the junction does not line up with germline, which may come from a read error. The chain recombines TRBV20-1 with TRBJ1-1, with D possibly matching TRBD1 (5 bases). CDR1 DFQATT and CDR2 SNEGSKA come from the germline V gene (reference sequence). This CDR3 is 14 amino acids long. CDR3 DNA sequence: TGCAGTGTTAGAGCTGGACATATGAACACTGGAGCTTTCTTT. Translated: CSVRAGHMNTGAFF.

The CDR3 coding sequence is TGCGCCAGCAGCCATTTTACAGGGGACGTAGGCTACACCTTC. Protein product: CASSHFTGDVGYTF. The genes are TRBV4-3 and TRBJ1-2, with TRBD1 matching 7 bases. Germline V gene data show CDR1 as LGHNA and CDR2 as YSLEER. This CDR3 has 14 residues. Trimming cost V 3 bases and J 8 bases; bases outside gene matches: 9.

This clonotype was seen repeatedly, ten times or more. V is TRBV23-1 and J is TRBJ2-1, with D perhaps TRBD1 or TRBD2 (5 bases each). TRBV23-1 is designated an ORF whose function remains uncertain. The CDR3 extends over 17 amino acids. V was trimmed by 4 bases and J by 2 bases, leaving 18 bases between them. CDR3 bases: TGCGCCAGCAGTCTTCCTCCGGGACGGCAGACCTACAATGAGCAGTTCTTC. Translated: CASSLPPGRQTYNEQFF.

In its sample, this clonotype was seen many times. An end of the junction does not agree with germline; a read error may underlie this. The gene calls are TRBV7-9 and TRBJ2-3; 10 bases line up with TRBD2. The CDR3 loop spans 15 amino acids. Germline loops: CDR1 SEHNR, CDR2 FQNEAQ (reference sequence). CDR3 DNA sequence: TGTGCCAGCAGCCTAGCGGGAGACAGCACAGATACGCAGTATTTT. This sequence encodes CASSLAGDSTDTQYF.

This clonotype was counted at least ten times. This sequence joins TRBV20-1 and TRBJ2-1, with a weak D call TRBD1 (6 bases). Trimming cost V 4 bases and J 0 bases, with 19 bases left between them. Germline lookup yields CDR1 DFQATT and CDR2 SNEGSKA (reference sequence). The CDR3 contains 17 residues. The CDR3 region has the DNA TGCAGTGCTATGGGAAATCAGGGGTCCATCTCCTACAATGAGCAGTTCTTC. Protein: CSAMGNQGSISYNEQFF.

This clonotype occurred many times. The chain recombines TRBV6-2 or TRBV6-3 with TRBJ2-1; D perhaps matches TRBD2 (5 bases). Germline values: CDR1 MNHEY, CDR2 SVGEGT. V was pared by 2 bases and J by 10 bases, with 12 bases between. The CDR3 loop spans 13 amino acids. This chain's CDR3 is CASSYREIQEQFF. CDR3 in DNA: TGTGCCAGCAGTTACCGGGAAATCCAGGAGCAGTTCTTC.

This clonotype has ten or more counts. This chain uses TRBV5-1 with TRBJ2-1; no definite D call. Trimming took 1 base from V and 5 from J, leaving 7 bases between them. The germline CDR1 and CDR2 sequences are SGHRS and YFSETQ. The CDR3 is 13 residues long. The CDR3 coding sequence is TGCGCCAGCAGCTTGACCACGAACAATGAGCAGTTCTTC. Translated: CASSLTTNNEQFF.

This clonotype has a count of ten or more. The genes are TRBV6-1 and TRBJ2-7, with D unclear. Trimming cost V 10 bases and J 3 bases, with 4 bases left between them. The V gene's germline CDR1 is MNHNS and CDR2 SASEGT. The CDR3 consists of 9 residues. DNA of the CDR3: TGTGCCACCCACTACGAGCAGTACGTC. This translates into CATHYEQYV.

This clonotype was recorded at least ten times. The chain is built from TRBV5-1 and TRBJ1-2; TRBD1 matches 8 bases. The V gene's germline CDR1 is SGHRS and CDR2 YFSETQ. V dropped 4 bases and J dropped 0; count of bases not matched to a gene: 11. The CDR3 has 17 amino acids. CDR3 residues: CASSPRTGPITNYGYTF. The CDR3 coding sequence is TGCGCCAGCAGCCCGAGGACAGGGCCGATTACTAACTATGGCTACACCTTC.